This TCR beta chain was captured in a study of cytomegalovirus exposure and HLA in healthy donors. At the level of the study: Early released data had around 89 million unique TCRs, all coming from HLA-typed donors. Findings and caveats of the study: Reports indicate that TCR beta sequences accurately predicted the HLA-A and HLA-B alleles of most subjects. There were 150 to 200 TCR beta chains listed as cytomegalovirus-associated.

The PCR ran on 60 Vbeta and 13 Jbeta primers. Sequencing used immunoSEQ multiplex PCR; TCRdb keeps in-frame clones, though not all of them. Found here are around 120,000 clones, around two thirds of them singletons; the top ten hold nearly 8.5%. Germline loops: CDR1 SGHNT, CDR2 YYREEE (reference sequence). After removal of 4 bases from V and 5 bases from J, the junction contained 5 bases not matched to a gene. The CDR3 covers 16 residues. To note about this clone: Its antigen is unknown.

Material for sequencing was PBMCs. The sequence was collected from a woman aged 35 to 49 in good health and CMV-seropositive. This sequence joins TRBV5-4 and TRBJ2-3, with 15 nucleotides matching TRBD2. The CDR3 DNA follows: TGTGCCAGCAGCGGGACTAGCGGGGGGCTCGGAGATACGCAGTATTTT. Its protein product is CASSGTSGGLGDTQYF.